These T cell receptor beta chains were read from a single sample in a study of T cells in Graves' hyperthyroidism and ophthalmopathy. MiXCR, run by TCRdb on the multiplex PCR reads, gives a single entry per CDR3 protein. The table shows under 250,000 distinct CDR3 sequences, with roughly a sixth occurring only once. The sequenced sample consisted of blood. All receptors come from a woman between 45 and 60 years old with Graves' hyperthyroidism. CDR3s include the opening cysteine and the closing phenylalanine or tryptophan. The order of the fields is V gene, D gene, J gene, clone size, CDR3 protein, CDR3 DNA. The D gene is left open where the match is weak. Clone size is given for some rows only: seen once, a few or many times, or a class if the clone is expanded.

v_gene: TRBV18; d_gene: TRBD1; j_gene: TRBJ2-1; abundance: many; CDR3aa: CASMDRVSYNEQFF; CDR3nt: TGTGCCAGCATGGACAGGGTGTCCTACAATGAGCAGTTCTTC
v_gene: TRBV7-6; d_gene: -; j_gene: TRBJ1-1; abundance: many; CDR3aa: CASSLQGGTEAFF; CDR3nt: TGTGCCAGCAGCTTACAGGGTGGCACTGAAGCTTTCTTT
v_gene: TRBV11-2; d_gene: -; j_gene: TRBJ2-5; abundance: -; CDR3aa: CASSLVDWAQYF; CDR3nt: TGTGCCAGCAGCTTAGTCGATTGGGCCCAGTACTTC
v_gene: TRBV20-1; d_gene: -; j_gene: TRBJ1-4; abundance: -; CDR3aa: CSARDRQGIEKLFF; CDR3nt: TGCAGTGCTAGAGATAGGCAGGGTATTGAAAAACTGTTTTTT
v_gene: TRBV9; d_gene: TRBD2; j_gene: TRBJ2-2; abundance: few; CDR3aa: CASSVVSSGSGTGELFF; CDR3nt: TGTGCCAGCAGCGTGGTTTCTAGCGGGAGTGGCACCGGGGAGCTGTTTTTT
v_gene: TRBV7-9; d_gene: TRBD2; j_gene: TRBJ2-5; abundance: few; CDR3aa: CASSFFAGTSYETQYF; CDR3nt: TGTGCCAGCAGCTTTTTTGCCGGGACTAGCTATGAGACCCAGTACTTC
v_gene: TRBV12-3/TRBV12-4; d_gene: TRBD1; j_gene: TRBJ1-3; abundance: -; CDR3aa: CASSPWGGQSLSGNTIYF; CDR3nt: TGTGCCAGCAGCCCCTGGGGGGGACAGTCGCTCTCTGGAAACACCATATATTTT
v_gene: TRBV7-9; d_gene: -; j_gene: TRBJ2-7; abundance: few; CDR3aa: CASSLTRGHEQYF; CDR3nt: TGTGCCAGCAGCTTAACCAGGGGCCACGAGCAGTACTTC
v_gene: TRBV28; d_gene: TRBD1; j_gene: TRBJ2-7; abundance: many; CDR3aa: CASRSSGTGGLYEQYF; CDR3nt: TGTGCCAGCAGGTCATCCGGGACAGGGGGTCTCTACGAGCAGTACTTC
v_gene: TRBV5-6; d_gene: TRBD2; j_gene: TRBJ2-5; abundance: -; CDR3aa: CASSLVLAGRETQYF; CDR3nt: TGTGCCAGCAGCTTGGTCCTAGCGGGGAGAGAGACCCAGTACTTC
v_gene: TRBV5-5; d_gene: -; j_gene: TRBJ2-7; abundance: -; CDR3aa: CASSSSPSSYEQYF; CDR3nt: TGTGCCAGCAGCTCGTCGCCGAGCTCCTACGAGCAGTACTTC
v_gene: TRBV24-1; d_gene: -; j_gene: TRBJ1-2; abundance: few; CDR3aa: CATSDLGTYGYTF; CDR3nt: TGTGCCACCAGTGATTTAGGCACCTATGGCTACACCTTC
v_gene: TRBV11-2; d_gene: -; j_gene: TRBJ2-7; abundance: -; CDR3aa: CASSLSLYEQYF; CDR3nt: TGTGCCAGCAGCCTTAGTCTCTACGAGCAGTACTTC
v_gene: TRBV2; d_gene: -; j_gene: TRBJ2-6; abundance: many; CDR3aa: CASTLTLSGANVLTF; CDR3nt: TGTGCCAGCACCCTGACCCTGTCTGGGGCCAACGTCCTGACTTTC
v_gene: TRBV5-4; d_gene: TRBD2; j_gene: TRBJ2-3; abundance: few; CDR3aa: CASRDQDIAGLQYF; CDR3nt: TGTGCCAGCAGGGACCAAGACATAGCGGGATTGCAGTATTTT
v_gene: TRBV27; d_gene: -; j_gene: TRBJ2-1; abundance: many; CDR3aa: CASSLGGYGSYNEQFF; CDR3nt: TGTGCCAGCAGTTTGGGCGGATACGGTTCCTACAATGAGCAGTTCTTC
v_gene: TRBV6-1; d_gene: TRBD1; j_gene: TRBJ2-4; abundance: few; CDR3aa: CASTSVTTGGRKNIQYF; CDR3nt: TGTGCCAGCACCTCAGTAACGACAGGGGGCCGCAAAAACATTCAGTACTTC
v_gene: TRBV12-3/TRBV12-4; d_gene: -; j_gene: TRBJ2-1; abundance: few; CDR3aa: CASSLDEIRLAPKEAYNEQFF; CDR3nt: TGTGCCAGCAGTTTAGATGAGATTCGGCTAGCGCCGAAGGAGGCCTACAATGAGCAGTTCTTC
v_gene: TRBV28; d_gene: -; j_gene: TRBJ2-1; abundance: -; CDR3aa: CASREGTANNEQFF; CDR3nt: TGTGCCAGCAGAGAGGGGACCGCGAATAATGAGCAGTTCTTC
v_gene: TRBV19; d_gene: -; j_gene: TRBJ1-3; abundance: -; CDR3aa: CASSLEPNQRNTIYF; CDR3nt: TGTGCCAGTAGCCTGGAGCCAAATCAGCGAAACACCATATATTTT